The table lists the clone carrying this T cell receptor beta chain with many counts. The target antigen is unknown. The data stem from a study of T cells in Graves' hyperthyroidism and ophthalmopathy. RNA transcripts were the template for amplifying TCR beta CDR3 regions. Primed by the HTBI set, a first-round RT-PCR was run on the TCR CDR3. From the multiplex PCR reads, TCRdb called clonotypes with MiXCR, one entry per CDR3 protein. The top ten clones hold 35% to 40% of a sample with 250,000 to 300,000 distinct CDR3 sequences, roughly 19% of them seen once. The CDR3 consists of 14 residues. Unmatched junction bases numbered 4, after V lost 0 bases and J lost 5 bases. CDR1 and CDR2 from the germline V gene are SGHRS and YFSETQ. General study points: Blood also held most thyroid clonotypes expanded beyond 0.001.

The chain has TRBV5-1 and TRBJ1-2, with TRBD1 matching 7 bases. The sample taken for sequencing was blood. The sequence was obtained from a man aged 45 to 65 with Graves' ophthalmopathy. CDR3 sequence: CASSLVQGSYGYTF. In nucleotides, the CDR3 is TGCGCCAGCAGCTTGGTACAGGGGTCATATGGCTACACCTTC. The full variable domain, completed using reference TRBV5-1 and TRBJ1-2, is KAGVTQTPRYLIKTRGQQVTLSCSPISGHRSVSWYQQTPGQGLQFLFEYFSETQRNKGNFPGRFSGRQFSNSRSEMNVSTLELGDSALYLCASSLVQGSYGYTFGSGTRLTVV.